The clone carrying this TCR beta chain was recorded at least ten times. Antigen specificity is unknown. TCRdb reprocessed the RACE reads via MiXCR and lists one record per CDR3 protein. This sample has about 43,000 distinct CDR3 sequences, with less than 4% found just once. These data originate in a study of human T cells and chemical hapten exposure. The study's findings and limits: With patch test score, the counts of PT1 expanded TCRs showed a positive correlation. TCRs exceeding 1 in 1000 frequency stayed unchanged with DPC sensitization.

V was trimmed by 1 base and J by 0 bases, leaving 11 bases between them. CDR3 size: 16 residues. Germline values: CDR1 SGHKS, CDR2 YYEKEE (reference sequence). Noted time point: patch test 2, 6 weeks after DPC sensitization. Noted treatment: therapeutic diphenylcyclopropenone sensitization with weekly scalp DPC. Material: whole blood, obtained in connection with sensitization to the hapten diphenylcyclopropenone (DPC). The J gene is TRBJ1-5, the V gene TRBV5-5; no definite D call. This receptor was obtained from a man aged 35 to 55 with alopecia areata. Some clones in this sample may be carry-over from other donors' samples. CDR3 coding DNA: TGTGCCAGCAGCTTGAGCGGCAGGAATAGCAATCAGCCCCAGCATTTT. Protein: CASSLSGRNSNQPQHF.